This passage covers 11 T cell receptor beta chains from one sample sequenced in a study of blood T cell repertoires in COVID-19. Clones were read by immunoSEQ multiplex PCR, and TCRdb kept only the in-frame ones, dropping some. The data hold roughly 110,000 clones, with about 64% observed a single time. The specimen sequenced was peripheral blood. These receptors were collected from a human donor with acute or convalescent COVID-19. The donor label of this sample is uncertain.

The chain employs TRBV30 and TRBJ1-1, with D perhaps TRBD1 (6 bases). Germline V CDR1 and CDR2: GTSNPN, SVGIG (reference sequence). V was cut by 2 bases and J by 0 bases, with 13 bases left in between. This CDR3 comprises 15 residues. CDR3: CAWSTRTVMNTEAFF. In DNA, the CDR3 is TGTGCCTGGAGTACGAGGACAGTGATGAACACTGAAGCTTTCTTT.

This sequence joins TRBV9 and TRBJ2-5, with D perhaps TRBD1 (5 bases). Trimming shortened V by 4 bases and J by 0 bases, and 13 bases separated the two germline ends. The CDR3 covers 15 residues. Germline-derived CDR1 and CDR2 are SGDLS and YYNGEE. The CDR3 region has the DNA TGTGCCAGCAGCCGGAAAACAGGAGACCAAGAGACCCAGTACTTC. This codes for CASSRKTGDQETQYF.

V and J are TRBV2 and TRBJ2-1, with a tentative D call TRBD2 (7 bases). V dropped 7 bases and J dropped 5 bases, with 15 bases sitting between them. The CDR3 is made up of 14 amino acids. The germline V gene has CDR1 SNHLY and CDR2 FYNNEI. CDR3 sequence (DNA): TGTGCCAGCAATGGGGGGGCCCTCAACAATGAGCAGTTCTTC. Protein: CASNGGALNNEQFF. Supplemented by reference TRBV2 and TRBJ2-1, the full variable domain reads EPEVTQTPSHQVTQMGQEVILRCVPISNHLYFYWYRQILGQKVEFLVSFYNNEISEKSEIFDDQFSVERPDGSNFTLKIRSTKLEDSAMYFCASNGGALNNEQFFGPGTRLTVL.

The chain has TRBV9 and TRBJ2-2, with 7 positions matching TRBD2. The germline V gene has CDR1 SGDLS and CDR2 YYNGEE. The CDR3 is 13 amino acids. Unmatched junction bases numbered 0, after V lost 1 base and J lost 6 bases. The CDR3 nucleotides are TGTGCCAGCAGCGTAACTAGCGCCGGGGAGCTGTTTTTT. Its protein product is CASSVTSAGELFF.

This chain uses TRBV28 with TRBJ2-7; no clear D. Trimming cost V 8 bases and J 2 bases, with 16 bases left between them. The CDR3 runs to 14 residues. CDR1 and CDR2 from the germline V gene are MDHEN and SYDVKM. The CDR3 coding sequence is TGTGCCAGCTACAATTCTCTGGCCCCCTACGAGCAGTACGTC. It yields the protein CASYNSLAPYEQYV.

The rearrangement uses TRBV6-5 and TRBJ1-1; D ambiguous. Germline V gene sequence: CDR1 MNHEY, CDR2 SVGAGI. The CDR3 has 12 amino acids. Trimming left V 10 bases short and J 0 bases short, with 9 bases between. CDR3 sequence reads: CATSRMNTEAFF. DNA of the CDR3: TGTGCCACCTCGAGGATGAACACTGAAGCTTTCTTT.

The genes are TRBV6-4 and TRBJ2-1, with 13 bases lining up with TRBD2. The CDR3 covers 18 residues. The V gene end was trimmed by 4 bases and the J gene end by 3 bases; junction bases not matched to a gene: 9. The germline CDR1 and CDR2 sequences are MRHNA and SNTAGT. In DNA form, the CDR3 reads TGTGCCAGCAGTGTCCCGGGACTAGCGGGGAGCTACTACAATGAGCAGTTCTTC. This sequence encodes CASSVPGLAGSYYNEQFF.

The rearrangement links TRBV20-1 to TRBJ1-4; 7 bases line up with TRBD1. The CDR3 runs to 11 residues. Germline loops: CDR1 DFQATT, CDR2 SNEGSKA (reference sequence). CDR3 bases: TGCGGGGGACAGCTTAATGAAAAACTGTTTTTT. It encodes CGGQLNEKLFF.

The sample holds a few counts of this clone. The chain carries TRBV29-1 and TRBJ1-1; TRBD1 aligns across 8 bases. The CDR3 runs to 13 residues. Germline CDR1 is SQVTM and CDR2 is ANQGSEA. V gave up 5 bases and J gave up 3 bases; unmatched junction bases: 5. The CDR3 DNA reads TGCAGCGTTACAGACAGGGGTGACACTGAAGCTTTCTTT. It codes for CSVTDRGDTEAFF.

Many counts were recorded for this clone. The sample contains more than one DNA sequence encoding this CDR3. CDR3 in DNA: TGCGCCAGCAGCTTACGGGACAGGGTCTACGAGCAGTACTTC. This gives the protein CASSLRDRVYEQYF. The chain links TRBV5-1 to TRBJ2-7; 9 bases fit TRBD1. This CDR3 has 14 amino acids. The V gene's germline CDR1 is SGHRS and CDR2 YFSETQ. With V trimmed by 2 bases and J by 3 bases, 3 bases remained unmatched.

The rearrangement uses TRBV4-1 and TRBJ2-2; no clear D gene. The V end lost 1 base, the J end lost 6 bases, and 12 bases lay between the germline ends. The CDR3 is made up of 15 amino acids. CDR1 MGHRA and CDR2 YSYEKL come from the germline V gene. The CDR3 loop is CASSQGASTPGELFF. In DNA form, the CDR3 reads TGCGCCAGCAGCCAAGGGGCGAGCACGCCCGGGGAGCTGTTTTTT.